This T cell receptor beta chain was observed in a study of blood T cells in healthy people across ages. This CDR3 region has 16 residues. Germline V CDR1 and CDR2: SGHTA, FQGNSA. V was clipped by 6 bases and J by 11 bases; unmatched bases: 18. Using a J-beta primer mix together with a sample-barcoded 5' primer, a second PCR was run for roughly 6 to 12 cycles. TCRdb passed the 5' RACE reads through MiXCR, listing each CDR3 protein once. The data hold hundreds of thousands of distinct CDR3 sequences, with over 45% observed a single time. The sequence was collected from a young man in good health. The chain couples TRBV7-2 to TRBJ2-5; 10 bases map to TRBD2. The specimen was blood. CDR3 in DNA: TGTGCCAGCAGTTCTGCTAGCGGGGGCTCCTACAATGAGCAGTACTTC. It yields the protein CASSSASGGSYNEQYF.